Sequencing of this T cell receptor (beta chain) was carried out in a study of CD8 T cells in ankylosing spondylitis. Overall study results and limits: One TCR beta motif, made up of 7 or 8 highly homologous variants, appeared characteristic of ankylosing spondylitis blood. Significant enrichment of disease-linked clones was reportedly seen in matched ankylosing spondylitis synovial fluid.

V lost 4 bases and J 9 bases, leaving 13 bases between the germline ends. The CDR3 has 13 amino acids. Germline CDR1 ENHRY, CDR2 SYGVKD. TCRdb called the 5' RACE reads again in MiXCR, with one record for every CDR3 protein. Of around 490,000 distinct CDR3 sequences detected, approximately 5.3% appear once; the ten largest clones hold roughly 3.5%. This clonotype was seen repeatedly, ten times or more. Its matching antigen is unknown. The source material was blood, either unsorted or a sorted T cell fraction (not recorded which). V usage is TRBV10-3 and J usage is TRBJ2-4, with D perhaps matching TRBD2 (6 bases). The clonotype originates from a male donor with ankylosing spondylitis. Here the CDR3 reads CAISVIAGSIQYF. The DNA of the CDR3 is TGTGCCATCAGTGTAATTGCCGGGAGCATTCAGTACTTC.